A selection of T cell receptor beta chains follows, all from one sample in a study of T cell repertoires in cytomegalovirus infection. Their target antigens are unknown. TCRdb used MiXCR to reprocess the reads, holding one entry per CDR3 protein. The repertoire consists of about 270,000 distinct CDR3 sequences, with roughly a fifth occurring once and the leading ten covering approximately 19%. The sample was cultured PBMCs, taken from culture after CMV antigen stimulation. Receptors were obtained from a human donor in good health (CMV status not recorded). Some clones in this sample may be carry-over from other donors' samples. Both conserved end residues are part of each CDR3.

TRBV7-8	14	TRBJ2-7	CASSSRNGAYEQYF
TRBV6-5	13	TRBJ2-7	CASSSGTMDEQYF
TRBV6-2/TRBV6-3	16	TRBJ1-4	CASSYSGQLRNEKLFF
TRBV6-8	15	TRBJ1-2	CASSYAPGGSYGYTF
TRBV7-2	14	TRBJ2-1	CASSLEVVIGEQFF
TRBV13	15	TRBJ1-4	CASGRRVATNEKLFF
TRBV12-3/TRBV12-4	15	TRBJ1-5	CASSSHGDSNQPQHF
TRBV10-2	14	TRBJ1-2	CASRGLGENYGYTF
TRBV20-1	13	TRBJ1-1	CSVRLRGTTEAFF
TRBV7-2	17	TRBJ2-1	CASSLDASERSYNEQFF
TRBV10-3	16	TRBJ2-1	CAISVHPSGSSDEQFF
TRBV7-9	18	TRBJ1-6	CASSFAGAGVMSNSPLHF
TRBV7-6	16	TRBJ2-1	CASSLGREFPYNEQFF
TRBV19	14	TRBJ2-1	CASSIDISYNEQFF
TRBV4-3	15	TRBJ2-3	CASSHREGLTDTQYF
TRBV6-6	16	TRBJ1-2	CASSSLTSFTTDGYTF
TRBV7-2	15	TRBJ1-2	CASSWGRAQNYGYTF
TRBV12-3/TRBV12-4	15	TRBJ2-3	CASSLVGDFTDTQYF
TRBV6-5	16	TRBJ1-1	CASSYSSQLMDTEAFF
TRBV7-9	14	TRBJ2-3	CASSLSPAADTQYF
TRBV7-2	14	TRBJ1-6	CASSPGRSNSPLHF
TRBV7-2	14	TRBJ1-5	CASSVWGANQPQHF
TRBV25-1	15	TRBJ1-2	CASSEWSGDDYGYTF
TRBV2	16	TRBJ1-3	CASSGTAPFSGNTIYF
TRBV19	15	TRBJ2-1	CASSVPGQGDNEQFF
TRBV20-1	13	TRBJ2-5	CSAKPTIQETQYF
TRBV7-6	13	TRBJ2-2	CASSLRPTGELFF
TRBV7-2	16	TRBJ2-2	CASSYYRGSGTGELFF
TRBV20-1	15	TRBJ2-2	CSARDLLANTGELFF
TRBV4-3	15	TRBJ2-3	CASSQDFTGTDTQYF
TRBV7-9	18	TRBJ2-5	CASSPPLGAGHEKETQYF
TRBV15	19	TRBJ2-3	CATSRGGRKQGVSRDTQYF
TRBV4-3	18	TRBJ1-1	CASSQGRSEGQVSPEAFF